This T cell receptor beta chain was sequenced for a study of OX40 agonist ivuxolimab in advanced cancers. Across the study: Patients assigned to dose escalation were diagnosed with hepatocellular carcinoma, melanoma, renal cell or head and neck cancer. General study points: Also showing low normalized T-cell clonal expansion were some of the nonresponders. Clones of CD4+ and CD8+ blood T cells grew by week 6 at doses of 0.1 to 3.0 mg/kg. The study did not work out the antigen specificity of the expanded peripheral T cells.

Notes on this clone: Its target is not known.

Here immunoSEQ multiplex PCR was the method, and the copy in TCRdb shows in-frame clones only, minus some. The sample lists 60,000 to 70,000 clones; around nine tenths were seen once. V gave up 6 bases and J gave up 2 bases, with 15 bases separating them. This CDR3 has 15 residues. Germline CDR1 reads MNHEY; CDR2 reads SVGAGI. The chain joins TRBV6-5 to TRBJ2-3; possibly TRBD2 for D (5 bases). This sample comprised CD4+ or CD8+ T cells sorted from blood, obtained in a trial of the OX40 agonist ivuxolimab. The origin of this receptor is an adult with an advanced solid tumor such as melanoma, head and neck, liver or kidney cancer. CDR3 DNA: TGTGCCAGCAGCGAACGGGGTAGAATCACAGATACGCAGTATTTT. Its protein is CASSERGRITDTQYF.